This T cell receptor beta chain was obtained from a study of T cells in Graves' hyperthyroidism and ophthalmopathy. It was RNA transcripts that yielded the amplified TCR beta CDR3 regions. HTBI primers were used for first-round RT-PCR of the TCR CDR3. MiXCR was run by TCRdb on the multiplex PCR reads, yielding one entry per CDR3 protein. The sample has about 500,000 distinct CDR3 sequences; approximately 16% are singletons. The CDR3 is made up of 13 amino acids. The germline gives CDR1 SGHRS, CDR2 YFSETQ. The V and J ends lost 0 bases and 5 bases respectively, with 9 bases between them. The TCR sequence derives from a woman younger than 30 with Graves' hyperthyroidism. What was sequenced was blood. The chain employs TRBV5-1 and TRBJ2-7; D not resolved. As DNA, the CDR3 is TGCGCCAGCAGCTTGGCCAGTTACGACGAGCAGTACTTC. Translated, it gives CASSLASYDEQYF.